Shown below are 5 T cell receptor beta chains from a single sample sequenced in a study of cytomegalovirus exposure and HLA in healthy donors. PCR was performed using 60 Vbeta and 13 Jbeta primers. Sequencing used immunoSEQ multiplex PCR; TCRdb keeps in-frame clones, though not all of them. The data contain about 170,000 clones, approximately 85% of them singletons. Sequencing input: PBMCs. The receptors stem from a man younger than 30 in good health and CMV-seropositive.

This chain connects TRBV15 to TRBJ2-5, with D possibly matching TRBD2 (6 bases). V lost 0 bases and J 2 bases, leaving 10 bases between the germline ends. Germline V gene sequence: CDR1 LNHNV, CDR2 YYDKDF (reference sequence). CDR3 size: 15 residues. Here the CDR3 reads CATSRDDGRQETQYF. For the CDR3, the DNA is TGTGCCACCAGCAGAGATGATGGGAGGCAAGAGACCCAGTACTTC.

The chain combines TRBV29-1 with TRBJ2-7; the match to TRBD2 covers 11 bases. Trimming cost V 6 bases and J 1 base; bases outside gene matches: 8. Germline V gene data show CDR1 as SQVTM and CDR2 as ANQGSEA. The CDR3 covers 15 residues. CDR3 nucleotide sequence: TGCAGCGTAACTACTAGCGGGGGCCGTTCCTACGAGCAGTACTTC. Amino acids: CSVTTSGGRSYEQYF.

CDR3 sequence (DNA): TGTGCCACCAGCAGACCGGGGACAGATACGCAGTATTTT. Its translation is CATSRPGTDTQYF. The chain joins TRBV15 to TRBJ2-3; possible D gene TRBD2, 5 bases. V lost 2 bases and J lost 3, with 6 bases in between. Germline CDR1 is LNHNV and CDR2 is YYDKDF (reference sequence). The CDR3 is made up of 13 amino acids.

The J gene is TRBJ2-7, the V gene TRBV29-1; D is unresolved. V was pared by 1 base and J by 9 bases, with 16 bases between. Germline V gene data show CDR1 as SQVTM and CDR2 as ANQGSEA. The CDR3 is 13 amino acids. The CDR3 DNA is TGCAGCGTTGAAGCCACCGCTCTACGAGGGCAGTACTTC. Translation gives CSVEATALRGQYF.

The chain employs TRBV4-1 and TRBJ1-4; possibly TRBD1 for D (5 bases). V lost 0 bases, J lost 14 bases, and 7 bases lay in between. CDR3 size: 11 residues. CDR1 is MGHRA, CDR2 YSYEKL, per germline. The CDR3 nucleotides read TGCGCCAGCAGCCAAGAAAGGGGCCTGTTTTTT. It codes for CASSQERGLFF.